The 16 T cell receptor beta chains listed next were all sequenced from one sample in a study of vaccination effects on CD4 cells after COVID-19 (dated by TCRdb to the early 2020s). In the ViraFEST assay, PBMC were stimulated with viral peptide pools, and TCR sequencing was then used to find antigen-specific CD4+ T cell clonotypes based on their expansion. After roughly 11 days of culture, CD4+ T cells were isolated with the EasySep CD4+ T cell isolation kit. PCR-confirmed SARS-CoV-2 infection had occurred in convalescent patients between March and December 2020, before the Alpha, Beta and Delta variants emerged in the United States. Library preparation used the immunoSEQ multiplex PCR assay. Imported from immuneACCESS, the table was reduced by TCRdb to in-frame sequences with V and J called. These copies leave out some clones; in studies compared against another copy, an unresolved V gene accounts for under half, and the cause of the remainder is not known. The sample has around 26,000 clones on record, 78% of them singletons. About 15% of the sample is taken by the ten largest.

These receptors lack a known antigen. Source: CD4+ T cells from PBMCs cultured with HCoV-NL63 spike peptides, taken before COVID-19 vaccination. The sample's cell subset or site label, decoded: HCoV-NL63 spike overlapping peptide pool stimulation. The receptor set was obtained from a human donor who had a prior SARS-CoV-2 infection.

The rearrangement joins TRBV19 to TRBJ1-1; tentative D call: TRBD1 (5 bases). The CDR3 is 15 amino acids. The germline CDR1 and CDR2 sequences are LNHDA and SQIVND (reference sequence). V was clipped by 4 bases and J by 1 base, with 13 bases between them. In nucleotides, the CDR3 is TGTGCCAGTAGTACTCAAATGGGGCGGAACACTGAAGCTTTCTTT. It codes for CASSTQMGRNTEAFF. The entire variable domain, with the rest obtained from reference TRBV19 and TRBJ1-1, is as follows: DGGITQSPKYLFRKEGQNVTLSCEQNLNHDAMYWYRQDPGQGLRLIYYSQIVNDFQKGDIAEGYSVSREKKESFPLTVTSAQKNPTAFYLCASSTQMGRNTEAFFGQGTRLTVV.

This sequence joins TRBV11-3 and TRBJ2-3; D unresolved. The CDR3 runs 15 residues. The ends were cut back, 3 bases at V and 1 base at J, with 11 bases in the middle. Germline V gene lookup returns CDR1 SGHNT and CDR2 YENEEA. The CDR3 region has the DNA TGTGCCAGCAGCTTGGGCTCCCTGGGCACAGATACGCAGTATTTT. Its protein is CASSLGSLGTDTQYF. Full variable domain (missing parts from reference TRBV11-3 and TRBJ2-3): EAGVVQSPRYKIIEKKQPVAFWCNPISGHNTLYWYLQNLGQGPELLIRYENEEAVDDSQLPKDRFSAERLKGVDSTLKIQPAELGDSAVYLCASSLGSLGTDTQYFGPGTRLTVL.

The chain uses TRBV5-1 and TRBJ2-3; no clear D. The CDR3 has 16 residues. The V gene's germline CDR1 is SGHRS and CDR2 YFSETQ. Trimming cost V 0 bases and J 2 bases, with 13 bases left between them. As DNA, the CDR3 is TGCGCCAGCAGCTTGGGGGCCCTTGGTTCCACAGATACGCAGTATTTT. Its translation is CASSLGALGSTDTQYF.

The chain uses TRBV5-4 and TRBJ1-4; D possibly corresponds to TRBD1 (5 bases). Trimming removed 5 bases at V and 5 bases at J, with 13 bases between. The CDR3 consists of 14 residues. Looked up from germline, CDR1 is SGHNT and CDR2 is YYREEE (reference sequence). CDR3 sequence: CASRRDGGNEKLFF. CDR3 in DNA: TGTGCCAGCAGGCGGGACGGGGGGAATGAAAAACTGTTTTTT.

This chain links TRBV10-3 with TRBJ1-4; 7 nucleotides line up with TRBD1. The CDR3 is 14 amino acids. V trimming: 7 bases; J trimming: 7 bases; junction bases outside the gene matches: 9. The germline V gene encodes CDR1 ENHRY and CDR2 SYGVKD. The CDR3 sequence is CAITQDRESEKLFF. Written as DNA, the CDR3 is TGTGCCATCACCCAAGACAGGGAGTCTGAAAAACTGTTTTTT.

V gene TRBV15 combines with J gene TRBJ2-7, with 7 bases lining up with TRBD2. Germline assignment: CDR1 LNHNV and CDR2 YYDKDF (reference sequence). Trimming removed 3 bases from V and 3 bases from J; junction bases left unmatched: 2. The CDR3 is 13 amino acids. The DNA of the CDR3 is TGTGCCACCAGCAGGGCGGGGGTCTACGAGCAGTACTTC. As protein: CATSRAGVYEQYF.

The chain combines TRBV19 with TRBJ2-7; 8 bases map to TRBD2. Germline loops: CDR1 LNHDA, CDR2 SQIVND (reference sequence). V gave up 3 bases and J gave up 7 bases; unmatched junction bases: 14. The length of the CDR3 is 16 residues. For the CDR3, the DNA is TGTGCCAGTAGTATGTCGGAAGCGGGAGTACGCGGGGAGCAGTACTTC. Its translation: CASSMSEAGVRGEQYF.

The V gene is TRBV7-8, the J gene TRBJ1-1; TRBD1 matches at 9 bases. Germline V CDR1 and CDR2: SGHVS, FQNEAQ. After removal of 3 bases from V and 12 bases from J, the junction contained 29 bases not matched to a gene. The length of the CDR3 is 20 residues. As DNA, the CDR3 is TGTGCCAGCAGCTTGGTAGTGGGTTCGGGACAGGGAGGCGGGGCTCCTATAACTTTCTTT. Translating it yields CASSLVVGSGQGGGAPITFF. Using reference TRBV7-8 and TRBJ1-1 for the parts outside the CDR3, the full variable domain is GAGVSQSPRYKVAKRGQDVALRCDPISGHVSLFWYQQALGQGPEFLTYFQNEAQLDKSGLPSDRFFAERPEGSVSTLKIQRTQQEDSAVYLCASSLVVGSGQGGGAPITFFGQGTRLTVV.

V is TRBV5-1 and J is TRBJ1-1; 8 bases are shared with TRBD1. V shed 4 bases and J 1 base; nucleotides not matched to a gene: 3. The germline V gene has CDR1 SGHRS and CDR2 YFSETQ. The CDR3 consists of 14 residues. The DNA of the CDR3 is TGCGCCAGCAGCAAGGACAGGGCGAACACTGAAGCTTTCTTT. Its protein product is CASSKDRANTEAFF.

The chain combines TRBV10-1 with TRBJ1-2, with D hard to call. The CDR3 loop spans 14 amino acids. Between the trimmed V and J ends, which lost 4 bases and 6 bases, there was a span of 15 bases. Germline V gives CDR1 WNHNN, CDR2 SYGVQD (reference sequence). This CDR3 reads CASSALQISDGYTF. Written as DNA, the CDR3 is TGCGCCAGCAGTGCACTTCAGATAAGTGATGGCTACACCTTC.

The chain has TRBV3-1 (or the pseudogene TRBV3-2) and TRBJ1-5, with D possibly being TRBD1 (5 bases). CDR1 and CDR2 from the germline V gene are LGHDT and YNNKEL (reference sequence). The CDR3 consists of 15 residues. V was clipped by 4 bases and J by 5 bases, with 15 bases between them. In DNA form, the CDR3 reads TGTGCCAGCAGCCCAGCGCAGGGTGGCGATCAGCCCCAGCATTTT. Protein sequence: CASSPAQGGDQPQHF.

The chain uses TRBV9 and TRBJ1-1; D might be TRBD1 (6 bases). Per germline, CDR1 SGDLS and CDR2 YYNGEE. The CDR3 covers 14 residues. Trimming took off 0 bases at V and 11 bases at J, with 17 bases between the two ends. CDR3 sequence reads: CASSVDMGGAGAFF. CDR3 DNA sequence: TGTGCCAGCAGCGTAGACATGGGGGGCGCCGGGGCTTTCTTT.

This chain joins TRBV4-1 and TRBJ1-1; perhaps TRBD1 as D (5 bases). CDR1 is MGHRA, CDR2 YSYEKL, per germline. The CDR3 has 13 residues. The V end was cut by 1 base, the J end by 10 bases, with 13 bases between. DNA for the CDR3: TGCGCCAGCAGCCAAGGGACATCGCTTGGAGCTTTCTTT. This gives the protein CASSQGTSLGAFF.

The chain combines TRBV7-9 with TRBJ1-2, with TRBD1 matching 7 bases. CDR3 size: 13 residues. In germline, CDR1 is SEHNR, CDR2 FQNEAQ (reference sequence). J gave up 4 bases and V 5 bases, and 4 bases lay outside the gene matches. As DNA, the CDR3 is TGTGCCAGCAGCCCGACAGGGACCTATGGCTACACCTTC. Its translation: CASSPTGTYGYTF.

In its sample, this clone was seen once. V and J are TRBV18 and TRBJ2-2, with D uncertain. V was shortened by 6 bases and J by 4 bases, with 3 bases between the two germline ends. CDR1 KGHSH and CDR2 LQKENI come from the germline V gene. CDR3 length: 11 residues. CDR3 in DNA: TGTGCCAGCTCCGTCACCGGGGAGCTGTTTTTT. Protein: CASSVTGELFF.

The V and J genes are TRBV19 and TRBJ1-5; 7 positions match TRBD1. The J segment lost 6 bases and the V segment lost 5 bases, leaving 10 bases of the junction unmatched. Germline V gives CDR1 LNHDA, CDR2 SQIVND (reference sequence). The CDR3 consists of 15 residues. The CDR3: CASSSRRQGGQPQHF. The CDR3 DNA follows: TGTGCCAGTAGTTCACGGAGACAGGGAGGTCAGCCCCAGCATTTT.